One sample yielded the 5 T cell receptor beta chains listed below, sequenced in a study of T cells after yellow fever vaccination. MiXCR, applied by TCRdb to the 5' RACE reads, yields one record per CDR3 protein. The table records roughly 74,000 distinct CDR3 sequences, 7.1% of them present only once. Here the sequenced sample was CD8+ T cells sorted from PBMCs, taken around 5 days after the first yellow fever vaccination. All receptors come from a man between 18 and 35 years old who received the YFV17D yellow fever vaccine.

This clonotype was seen many times. The rearrangement uses TRBV7-2 and TRBJ1-2; possible D gene TRBD1, 6 bases. Germline V gene data show CDR1 as SGHTA and CDR2 as FQGNSA. CDR3 size: 13 residues. Deletions cut 5 bases from V and 4 bases from J, with 11 bases between. CDR3 DNA: TGTGCCAGCAGCCCTGACAGGAGCTATGGCTACACCTTC. Protein sequence: CASSPDRSYGYTF.

This clonotype showed up just a few times. This chain uses TRBV6-2 or TRBV6-3 with TRBJ2-5; TRBD1 matches at 8 bases. V dropped 2 bases and J dropped 5; count of bases not matched to a gene: 10. Germline lookup yields CDR1 MNHEY and CDR2 SVGEGT. This CDR3 comprises 16 residues. CDR3 nucleotide sequence: TGTGCCAGCAGTTACAGGAGGGACAGGAGGTCGGAGACCCAGTACTTC. This encodes CASSYRRDRRSETQYF.

On this clonotype: A junction boundary mismatches the germline segment, possibly from a read error. J is TRBJ2-5 and V is TRBV15, with 7 bases lining up with TRBD2. The germline CDR1 and CDR2 sequences are LNHNV and YYDKDF (reference sequence). This CDR3 contains 16 residues. The CDR3 nucleotides are TGTGCCACCAGCAGAGACCCGGGGGGAGTACAAGAGGCCCAGTACTTC. This sequence encodes CATSRDPGGVQEAQYF. The entire variable domain, with the rest obtained from reference TRBV15 and TRBJ2-5, is as follows: DAMVIQNPRYQVTQFGKPVTLSCSQTLNHNVMYWYQQKSSQAPKLLFHYYDKDFNNEADTPDNFQSRRPNTSFCFLDIRSPGLGDTAMYLCATSRDPGGVQEAQYFGPGTRLLVL.

This clonotype was counted a few times. The rearrangement uses TRBV7-9 and TRBJ2-5; tentative D call: TRBD2 (7 bases). The CDR3 has 16 residues. V lost 5 bases and J 3 bases, leaving 19 bases between the germline ends. Germline CDR1 reads SEHNR; CDR2 reads FQNEAQ (reference sequence). Here the CDR3 reads CASSAIGAGDKETQYF. In DNA, the CDR3 is TGTGCCAGCAGCGCAATCGGGGCGGGGGACAAAGAGACCCAGTACTTC.

This rearrangement joins TRBV5-1 to TRBJ2-2, with TRBD2 matching over 8 bases. V was clipped by 4 bases and J by 1 base; unmatched bases: 9. CDR3 length equals 17 residues. Germline CDR1 and CDR2: SGHRS and YFSETQ. The CDR3 bases are TGCGCCAGCAGCCTATCTGCGGGGGGCGAGAACACCGGGGAGCTGTTTTTT. Protein product: CASSLSAGGENTGELFF.